This TCR beta chain was captured by sequencing in a study of blood T cell repertoires in COVID-19. Original data processing: Amplifying reference gene primers gave estimates of nucleated cell counts. Sequencing was performed with immunoSEQ multiplex PCR; in TCRdb, only in-frame clones are kept and a portion is missing. V and J calls and clone size are those listed in that table; D and trimming were worked out from the DNA. This table has under 250,000 clones, roughly 82% appearing once. The V end was cut by 0 bases, the J end by 10 bases, with 7 bases between. The V gene's germline CDR1 is LNHNV and CDR2 YYDKDF (reference sequence). CDR3 size: 13 residues. Enrolled during active infection, Seattle patients were then followed longitudinally.

This sequence originates from an elderly woman with COVID-19, enrolled during active disease. The source material was peripheral blood. The V call is TRBV15, the J call TRBJ1-6; D not resolved. CDR3 in amino acids: CATSREGGSPLHF. For the CDR3, the DNA is TGTGCCACCAGCAGAGAAGGAGGCTCACCCCTCCACTTT.